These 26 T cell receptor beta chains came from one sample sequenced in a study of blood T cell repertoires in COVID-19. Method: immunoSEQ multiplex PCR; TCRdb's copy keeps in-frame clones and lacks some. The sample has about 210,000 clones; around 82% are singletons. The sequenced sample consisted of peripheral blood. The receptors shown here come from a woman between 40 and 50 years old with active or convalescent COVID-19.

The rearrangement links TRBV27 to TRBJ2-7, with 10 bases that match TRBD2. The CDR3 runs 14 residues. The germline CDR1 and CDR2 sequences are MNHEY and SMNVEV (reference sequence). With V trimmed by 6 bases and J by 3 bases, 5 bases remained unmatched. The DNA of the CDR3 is TGTGCCAGCAGCTTAGCGGGGGGCCGCTACGAGCAGTACTTC. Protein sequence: CASSLAGGRYEQYF.

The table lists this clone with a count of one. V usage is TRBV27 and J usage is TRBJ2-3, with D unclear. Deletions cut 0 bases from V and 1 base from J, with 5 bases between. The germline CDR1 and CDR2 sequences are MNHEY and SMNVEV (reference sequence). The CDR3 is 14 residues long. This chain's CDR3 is CASSLSRGTDTQYF. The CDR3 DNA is TGTGCCAGCAGTTTATCACGGGGCACAGATACGCAGTATTTT.

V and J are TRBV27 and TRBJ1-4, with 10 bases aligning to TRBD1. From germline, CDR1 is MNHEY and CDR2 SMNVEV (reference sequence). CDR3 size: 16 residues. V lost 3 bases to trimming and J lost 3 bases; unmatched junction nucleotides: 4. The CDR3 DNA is TGTGCCAGCAGTTTCCCGGGACAGGGGCCTAATGAAAAACTGTTTTTT. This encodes CASSFPGQGPNEKLFF.

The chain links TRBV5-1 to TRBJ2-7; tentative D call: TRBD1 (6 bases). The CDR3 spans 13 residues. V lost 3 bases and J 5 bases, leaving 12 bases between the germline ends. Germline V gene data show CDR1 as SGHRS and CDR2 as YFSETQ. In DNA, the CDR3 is TGCGCCAGCAGCTACAGGGCTAGAGACGAGCAGTACTTC. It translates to CASSYRARDEQYF.

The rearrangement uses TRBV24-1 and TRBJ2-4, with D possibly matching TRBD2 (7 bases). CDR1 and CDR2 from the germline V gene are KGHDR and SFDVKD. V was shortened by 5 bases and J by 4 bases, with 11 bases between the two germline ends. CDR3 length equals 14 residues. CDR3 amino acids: CATSAGGRKNIQYF. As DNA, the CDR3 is TGTGCCACCAGTGCCGGGGGGCGAAAAAACATTCAGTACTTC.

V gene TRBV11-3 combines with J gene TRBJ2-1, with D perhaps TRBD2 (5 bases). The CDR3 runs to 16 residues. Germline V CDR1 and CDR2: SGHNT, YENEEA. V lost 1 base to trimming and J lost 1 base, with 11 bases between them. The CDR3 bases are TGTGCCAGCAGCTTAGGACGGGGAGAATCCTACAATGAGCAGTTCTTC. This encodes CASSLGRGESYNEQFF.

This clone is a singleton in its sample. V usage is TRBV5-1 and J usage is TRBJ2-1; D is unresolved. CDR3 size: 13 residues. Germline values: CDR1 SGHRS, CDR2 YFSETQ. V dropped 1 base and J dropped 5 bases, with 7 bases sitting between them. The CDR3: CASSLSQNNEQFF. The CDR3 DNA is TGCGCCAGCAGCTTGTCCCAAAACAATGAGCAGTTCTTC. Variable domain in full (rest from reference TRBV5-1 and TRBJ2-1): KAGVTQTPRYLIKTRGQQVTLSCSPISGHRSVSWYQQTPGQGLQFLFEYFSETQRNKGNFPGRFSGRQFSNSRSEMNVSTLELGDSALYLCASSLSQNNEQFFGPGTRLTVL.

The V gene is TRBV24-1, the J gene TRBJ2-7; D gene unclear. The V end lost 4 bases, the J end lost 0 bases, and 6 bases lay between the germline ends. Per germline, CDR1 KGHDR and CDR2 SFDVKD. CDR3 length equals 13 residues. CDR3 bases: TGTGCCACCAGTGAGGCAAGCTCCTACGAGCAGTACTTC. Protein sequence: CATSEASSYEQYF.

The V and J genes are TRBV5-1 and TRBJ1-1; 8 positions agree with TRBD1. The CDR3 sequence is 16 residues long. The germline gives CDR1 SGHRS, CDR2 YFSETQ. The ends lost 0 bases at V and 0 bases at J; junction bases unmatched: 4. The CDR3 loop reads CASSLGTGNVNTEAFF. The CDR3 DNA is TGCGCCAGCAGCTTGGGGACAGGGAATGTGAACACTGAAGCTTTCTTT. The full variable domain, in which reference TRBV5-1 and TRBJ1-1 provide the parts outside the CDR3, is KAGVTQTPRYLIKTRGQQVTLSCSPISGHRSVSWYQQTPGQGLQFLFEYFSETQRNKGNFPGRFSGRQFSNSRSEMNVSTLELGDSALYLCASSLGTGNVNTEAFFGQGTRLTVV.

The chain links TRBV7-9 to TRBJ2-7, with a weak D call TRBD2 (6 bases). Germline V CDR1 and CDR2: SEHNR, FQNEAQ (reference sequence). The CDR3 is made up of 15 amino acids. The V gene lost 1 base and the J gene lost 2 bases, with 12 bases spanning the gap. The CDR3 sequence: CASSLGVSSAYEQYF. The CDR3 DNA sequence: TGTGCCAGCAGCTTAGGGGTGTCTAGCGCCTACGAGCAGTACTTC.

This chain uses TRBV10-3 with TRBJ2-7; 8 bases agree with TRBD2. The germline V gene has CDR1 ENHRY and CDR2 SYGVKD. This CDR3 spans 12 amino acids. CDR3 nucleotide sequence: TGTGCGACTGCCGGAAGCGGGGGCGAGCAGTACTTC. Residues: CATAGSGGEQYF.

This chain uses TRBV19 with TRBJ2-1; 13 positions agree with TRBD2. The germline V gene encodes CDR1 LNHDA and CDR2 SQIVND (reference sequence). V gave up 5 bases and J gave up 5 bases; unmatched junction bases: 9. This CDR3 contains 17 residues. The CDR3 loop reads CASSPGLAGAHHNEQFF. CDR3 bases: TGTGCCAGTAGTCCTGGACTAGCGGGAGCGCACCACAATGAGCAGTTCTTC.

The CDR3 loop is CASSILRTEMNEKLFF. CDR3 DNA sequence: TGTGCCAGTAGTATTCTTAGGACAGAGATGAATGAAAAACTGTTTTTT. V usage is TRBV19 and J usage is TRBJ1-4; D is perhaps TRBD1 (6 bases). V lost 3 bases to trimming and J lost 5 bases, with 16 bases between them. The CDR3 covers 16 residues. The germline CDR1 and CDR2 sequences are LNHDA and SQIVND (reference sequence).

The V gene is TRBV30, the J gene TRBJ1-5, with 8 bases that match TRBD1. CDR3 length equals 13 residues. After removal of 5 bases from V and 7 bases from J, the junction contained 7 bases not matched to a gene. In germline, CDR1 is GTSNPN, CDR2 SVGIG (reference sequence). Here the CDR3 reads CAWQGQGSQPQHF. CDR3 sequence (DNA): TGTGCCTGGCAAGGACAGGGAAGCCAGCCCCAGCATTTT.

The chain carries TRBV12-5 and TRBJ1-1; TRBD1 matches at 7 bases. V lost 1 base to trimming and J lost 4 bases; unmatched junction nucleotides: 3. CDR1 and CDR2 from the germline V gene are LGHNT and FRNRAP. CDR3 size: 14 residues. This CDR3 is CASGLAGTVTEAFF. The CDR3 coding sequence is TGTGCTAGTGGTTTGGCCGGGACAGTCACTGAAGCTTTCTTT.

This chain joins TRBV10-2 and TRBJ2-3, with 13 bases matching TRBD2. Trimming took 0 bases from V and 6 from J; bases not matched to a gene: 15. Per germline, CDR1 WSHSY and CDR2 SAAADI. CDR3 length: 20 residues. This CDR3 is CASSESITSGGAMVRDTQYF. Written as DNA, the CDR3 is TGCGCCAGCAGTGAGTCGATAACTAGCGGGGGGGCTATGGTGCGGGATACGCAGTATTTT.

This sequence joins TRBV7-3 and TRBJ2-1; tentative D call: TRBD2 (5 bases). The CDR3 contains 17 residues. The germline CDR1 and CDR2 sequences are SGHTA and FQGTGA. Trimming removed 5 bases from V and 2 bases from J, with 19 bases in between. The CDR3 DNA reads TGTGCCAGCAGCCCACGGTCGGGGTGGGAGACCTACAATGAGCAGTTCTTC. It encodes CASSPRSGWETYNEQFF.

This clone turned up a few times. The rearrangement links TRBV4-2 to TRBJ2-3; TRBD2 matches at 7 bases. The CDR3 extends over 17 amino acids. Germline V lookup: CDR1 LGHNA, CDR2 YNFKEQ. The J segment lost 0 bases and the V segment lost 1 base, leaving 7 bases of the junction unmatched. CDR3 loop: CASSQGLAGVSTDTQYF. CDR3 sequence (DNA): TGTGCCAGCAGCCAAGGTCTGGCGGGGGTCAGCACAGATACGCAGTATTTT.

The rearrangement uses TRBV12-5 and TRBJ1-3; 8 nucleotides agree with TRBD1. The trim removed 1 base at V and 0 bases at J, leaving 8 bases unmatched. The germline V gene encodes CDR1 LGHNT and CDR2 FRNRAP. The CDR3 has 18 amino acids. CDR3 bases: TGTGCTAGTGGTTTGGATAGGACAGGGAAGAGCTCTGGAAACACCATATATTTT. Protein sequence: CASGLDRTGKSSGNTIYF.

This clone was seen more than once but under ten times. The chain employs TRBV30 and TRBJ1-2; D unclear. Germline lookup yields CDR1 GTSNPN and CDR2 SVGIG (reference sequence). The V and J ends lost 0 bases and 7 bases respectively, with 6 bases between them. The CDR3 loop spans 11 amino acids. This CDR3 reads CAWSVRGGYTF. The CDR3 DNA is TGTGCCTGGAGTGTACGGGGTGGCTACACCTTC.

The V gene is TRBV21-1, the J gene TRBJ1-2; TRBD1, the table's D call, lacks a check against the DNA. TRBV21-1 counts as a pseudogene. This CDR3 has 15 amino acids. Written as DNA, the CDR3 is TGTGCCAGCAGCAAAGTGAACAGGGGGACCTATGGCTACACCTTC. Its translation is CASSKVNRGTYGYTF.

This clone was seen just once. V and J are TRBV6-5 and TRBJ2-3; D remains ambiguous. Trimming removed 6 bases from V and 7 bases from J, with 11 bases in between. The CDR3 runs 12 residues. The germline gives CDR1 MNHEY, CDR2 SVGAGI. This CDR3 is CASSSSVYTQYF. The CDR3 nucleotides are TGTGCCAGCAGCAGCAGCGTTTATACGCAGTATTTT.

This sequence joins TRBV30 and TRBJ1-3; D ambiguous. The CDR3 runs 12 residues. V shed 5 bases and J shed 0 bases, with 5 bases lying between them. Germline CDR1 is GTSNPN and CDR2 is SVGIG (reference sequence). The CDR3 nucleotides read TGTGCCTGGGTCCGCTCTGGAAACACCATATATTTT. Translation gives CAWVRSGNTIYF.

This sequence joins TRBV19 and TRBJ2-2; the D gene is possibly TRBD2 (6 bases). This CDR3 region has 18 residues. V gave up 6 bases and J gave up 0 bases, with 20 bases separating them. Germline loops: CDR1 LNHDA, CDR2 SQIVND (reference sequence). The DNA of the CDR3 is TGTGCCAGTAGCCCACTTCGGCGCCAGCGGGCGAACACCGGGGAGCTGTTTTTT. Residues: CASSPLRRQRANTGELFF.

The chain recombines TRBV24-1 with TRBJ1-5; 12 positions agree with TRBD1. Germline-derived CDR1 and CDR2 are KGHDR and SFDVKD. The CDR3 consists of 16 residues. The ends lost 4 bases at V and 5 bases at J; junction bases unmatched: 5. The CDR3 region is CATSDRGQGAHQPQHF. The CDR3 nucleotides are TGTGCCACCAGTGACCGGGGACAGGGGGCACATCAGCCCCAGCATTTT.

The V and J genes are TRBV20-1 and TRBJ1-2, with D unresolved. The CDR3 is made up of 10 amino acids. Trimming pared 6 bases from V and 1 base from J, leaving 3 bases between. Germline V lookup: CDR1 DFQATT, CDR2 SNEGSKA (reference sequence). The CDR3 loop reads CSAYNYGYTF. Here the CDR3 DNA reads TGCAGTGCCTATAACTATGGCTACACCTTC.